This T cell receptor (beta chain) was captured in a study of T cells in Graves' hyperthyroidism and ophthalmopathy. CDR1 and CDR2 (germline): MNHEY, SMNVEV (reference sequence). The V end was cut by 6 bases, the J end by 0 bases, with 8 bases between. This CDR3 comprises 13 residues. The diagnostic basis comprised clinical symptoms, serum thyroxine and TRAb, thyroid ultrasound and orbital computed tomography. Study-level findings and limits: The model anticipated ophthalmopathy a median around six months pre-onset. The blood repertoire included most of the expanded thyroid clonotypes above 0.001.

This clonotype has at least ten counts. Antigen specificity is unknown. There were TCR beta CDR3 regions amplified from RNA transcripts. Using the HTBI primer set, a first-round RT-PCR was run on the TCR CDR3. TCRdb re-analysed the multiplex PCR reads in MiXCR, keeping a single row per CDR3 protein. Among about 480,000 distinct CDR3 sequences listed, around 15% were seen once. The TCR was taken from a woman under 30 with Graves' hyperthyroidism. The specimen sequenced was blood. The V and J genes are TRBV27 and TRBJ1-2; no clear D gene. The CDR3 bases are TGTGCCAGCAGCTTCAGTGCTAACTATGGCTACACCTTC. Residues: CASSFSANYGYTF.